The next 22 T cell receptor beta chains were all read from a single sample in a study of shared clonotypes between healthy human individuals. CD8 cells regarded as naive lacked CD45RO, were positively chosen for CCR7, and omitted terminally differentiated effector memory CD45RA+ cells. Sequencing was performed with immunoSEQ multiplex PCR; in TCRdb, only in-frame clones are kept and a portion is missing. The sample contains about 1,900,000 clones, about 95% of which appear only once. Source material: naive CD8+ T cells sorted from blood. The receptors derive from a man between 18 and 29 years old in good health.

The genes are TRBV11-2 and TRBJ2-7, with D possibly being TRBD2 (6 bases). CDR1 SGHAT and CDR2 FQNNGV come from the germline V gene. V lost 5 bases and J 6 bases, leaving 14 bases between the germline ends. The CDR3 extends over 13 amino acids. CDR3 sequence (DNA): TGTGCCAGCAGCGCTGGCCTGGGGGGCGAGCAGTACTTC. Its protein product is CASSAGLGGEQYF. Full variable domain (remainder filled in from reference TRBV11-2 and TRBJ2-7): EAGVAQSPRYKIIEKRQSVAFWCNPISGHATLYWYQQILGQGPKLLIQFQNNGVVDDSQLPKDRFSAERLKGVDSTLKIQPAKLEDSAVYLCASSAGLGGEQYFGPGTRLTVT.

The J gene is TRBJ2-1, the V gene TRBV6-1, with D unresolved. The CDR3 consists of 15 residues. V dropped 0 bases and J dropped 0 bases, with 6 bases sitting between them. CDR1 is MNHNS, CDR2 SASEGT, per germline. CDR3 sequence: CASSEAGGSYNEQFF. The CDR3 nucleotides are TGTGCCAGCAGTGAAGCGGGCGGCTCCTACAATGAGCAGTTCTTC.

This chain links TRBV7-8 with TRBJ1-6; tentative D call: TRBD1 (6 bases). Trimming removed 5 bases from V and 0 bases from J, with 23 bases in between. The CDR3 length is 20 residues. The germline V gene has CDR1 SGHVS and CDR2 FQNEAQ. The CDR3 DNA sequence: TGTGCCAGCAGCCCCGCCCTCGTTGGGGGCTTAGGCTCCTATAATTCACCCCTCCACTTT. This translates into CASSPALVGGLGSYNSPLHF. Looking up the rest from reference TRBV7-8 and TRBJ1-6 gives the full variable domain: GAGVSQSPRYKVAKRGQDVALRCDPISGHVSLFWYQQALGQGPEFLTYFQNEAQLDKSGLPSDRFFAERPEGSVSTLKIQRTQQEDSAVYLCASSPALVGGLGSYNSPLHFGNGTRLTVT.

This clone was found a few times. The V gene is TRBV19, the J gene TRBJ2-1, with 12 bases lining up with TRBD2. Germline V CDR1 and CDR2: LNHDA, SQIVND (reference sequence). This CDR3 is 14 amino acids long. Trimming cost V 9 bases and J 5 bases; bases outside gene matches: 5. The CDR3 DNA is TGTGCCAGCTCTACTAGCGGGGGGAACAATGAGCAGTTCTTC. Translated, it gives CASSTSGGNNEQFF.

This clone was counted a single time. J is TRBJ2-7 and V is TRBV9; 7 bases map to TRBD2. Germline V CDR1 and CDR2: SGDLS, YYNGEE. The CDR3 loop spans 17 amino acids. The junction had 13 bases not matched to a gene; V was cut back by 3 bases and J by 1 base. In DNA, the CDR3 is TGTGCCAGCAGCGATCATTCGGGGGGAGAAGTATCCTACGAGCAGTACTTC. Translated, it gives CASSDHSGGEVSYEQYF.

The chain joins TRBV19 to TRBJ2-5; TRBD1 is a possible D gene (6 bases). Per germline, CDR1 LNHDA and CDR2 SQIVND (reference sequence). The CDR3 length is 15 residues. V was pared by 6 bases and J by 5 bases, with 19 bases between. CDR3: CASSKLGTGLETQYF. CDR3 DNA: TGTGCCAGTAGCAAACTAGGCACAGGGCTCGAGACCCAGTACTTC.

The chain joins TRBV10-3 to TRBJ2-5, with D tentatively TRBD1 (6 bases). The germline V gene encodes CDR1 ENHRY and CDR2 SYGVKD. V was pared by 0 bases and J by 1 base, with 18 bases between. The CDR3 has 18 residues. This chain's CDR3 is CAISESEITGKGQETQYF. As DNA, the CDR3 is TGTGCCATCAGTGAGTCGGAAATTACAGGGAAGGGCCAAGAGACCCAGTACTTC.

The chain couples TRBV7-2 to TRBJ2-7, with no clear D. The CDR3 has 17 residues. V lost 1 base to trimming and J lost 4 bases, with 20 bases between them. Germline V gene data show CDR1 as SGHTA and CDR2 as FQGNSA. DNA for the CDR3: TGTGCCAGCAGCTTAGATCAGGCCGTCAGCACCCAATACGAGCAGTACTTC. Translating it yields CASSLDQAVSTQYEQYF.

This clone was recorded only once. This rearrangement joins TRBV7-9 to TRBJ1-2, with 8 bases fitting TRBD1. Losses at the gene ends were 4 bases for V and 6 bases for J; bases not matched to a gene: 10. The CDR3 contains 15 residues. Germline V gives CDR1 SEHNR, CDR2 FQNEAQ (reference sequence). The CDR3 DNA is TGTGCCAGCAGCTCATCAGGGGGCTTCGATGATGGCTACACCTTC. It yields the protein CASSSSGGFDDGYTF. The full variable domain, completed using reference TRBV7-9 and TRBJ1-2, is DTGVSQNPRHKITKRGQNVTFRCDPISEHNRLYWYRQTLGQGPEFLTYFQNEAQLEKSRLLSDRFSAERPKGSFSTLEIQRTEQGDSAMYLCASSSSGGFDDGYTFGSGTRLTVV.

The chain carries TRBV29-1 and TRBJ2-3; no reliable D call. Germline values: CDR1 SQVTM, CDR2 ANQGSEA. The V end lost 5 bases, the J end lost 3 bases, and 21 bases lay between the germline ends. The CDR3 is 16 amino acids. In DNA, the CDR3 is TGCAGCGTTCAACCAGGACCCCCCATCGGGACAGATACGCAGTATTTT. Its protein product is CSVQPGPPIGTDTQYF.

The rearrangement links TRBV7-3 to TRBJ2-7; 8 bases line up with TRBD2. V was pared by 1 base and J by 3 bases, with 5 bases of the junction left unmatched. CDR1 and CDR2 from the germline V gene are SGHTA and FQGTGA. CDR3 length: 15 residues. CDR3 nucleotide sequence: TGTGCCAGCAGCTTAAGCGGGGGGACTTACTACGAGCAGTACTTC. Its translation: CASSLSGGTYYEQYF.

V usage is TRBV4-2 and J usage is TRBJ1-6; 8 bases map to TRBD1. CDR1 is LGHNA and CDR2 is YNFKEQ in the germline V gene. This CDR3 spans 15 amino acids. V was clipped by 0 bases and J by 10 bases; unmatched bases: 5. CDR3: CASSQDDRGRSPLHF. The CDR3 DNA reads TGTGCCAGCAGCCAAGACGACAGGGGACGATCACCCCTCCACTTT.

The table lists this clone with a count of one. The chain's CDR3 is CATSFDGFYEQYF. The CDR3 coding sequence is TGTGCCACTTCCTTTGACGGCTTCTACGAGCAGTACTTC. This chain joins TRBV5-4 and TRBJ2-7; D unclear. CDR1 and CDR2 (germline): SGHNT, YYREEE (reference sequence). V was shortened by 9 bases and J by 3 bases, with 16 bases between the two germline ends. This CDR3 is built from 13 residues. The full variable domain, completed using reference TRBV5-4 and TRBJ2-7, is ETGVTQSPTHLIKTRGQQVTLRCSSQSGHNTVSWYQQALGQGPQFIFQYYREEENGRGNFPPRFSGLQFPNYSSELNVNALELDDSALYLCATSFDGFYEQYFGPGTRLTVT.

The V gene is TRBV7-2, the J gene TRBJ2-1, with 14 bases fitting TRBD2. The V and J ends lost 4 bases and 5 bases, in that order; junction bases with no gene match: 4. Germline V CDR1 and CDR2: SGHTA, FQGNSA. This CDR3 region has 16 residues. The CDR3 here is CASSSGLAGGDNEQFF. CDR3 in DNA: TGTGCCAGCAGCTCAGGACTAGCGGGAGGTGACAATGAGCAGTTCTTC.

This rearrangement joins TRBV7-8 to TRBJ2-3; 12 bases fit TRBD2. CDR3 length equals 17 residues. Unmatched junction bases numbered 11, after V lost 6 bases and J lost 4 bases. Germline V gene data show CDR1 as SGHVS and CDR2 as FQNEAQ. CDR3 sequence (DNA): TGTGCCAGCAGAGACGGACTAGCGGGAAAAGATCCAGATACGCAGTATTTT. Residues: CASRDGLAGKDPDTQYF.

A remark on this clone: This sample also contains other DNA sequences that code for the same CDR3. This chain joins TRBV2 and TRBJ2-2; weak D call: TRBD1 (6 bases). Trimming left V 6 bases short and J 6 bases short, with 8 bases between. CDR3 length: 12 amino acids. From germline, CDR1 is SNHLY and CDR2 FYNNEI. For the CDR3, the DNA is TGTGCCAGCAGACAGGGCTCCGGGGAGCTGTTTTTT. Protein: CASRQGSGELFF.

This chain joins TRBV5-5 and TRBJ1-6; 10 bases align to TRBD1. Germline V gene lookup returns CDR1 SGHKS and CDR2 YYEKEE (reference sequence). V lost 4 bases and J lost 9; bases outside the gene matches: 7. The CDR3 runs to 15 residues. The CDR3 DNA sequence: TGTGCCAGCAGCAGCGGGACAGGGGATGTTTCACCCCTCCACTTT. Protein: CASSSGTGDVSPLHF.

The chain couples TRBV6-5 to TRBJ2-3; unclear D gene. CDR3 length: 15 residues. Germline-derived CDR1 and CDR2 are MNHEY and SVGAGI. V was trimmed by 5 bases and J by 2 bases, leaving 14 bases between them. The CDR3 is CASSLQTTDTDTQYF. In DNA form, the CDR3 reads TGTGCCAGCAGTCTACAGACAACGGACACAGATACGCAGTATTTT.

This clone was counted once. This sequence joins TRBV5-6 and TRBJ2-1; 11 bases agree with TRBD2. CDR1 and CDR2 from the germline V gene are SGHDT and YYEEEE. The trim removed 3 bases at V and 5 bases at J, leaving 7 bases unmatched. This CDR3 contains 16 residues. The CDR3 DNA follows: TGTGCCAGCAGCTGGGACGGGACTAGCGGACACAATGAGCAGTTCTTC. It is translated as CASSWDGTSGHNEQFF.

This chain connects TRBV6-1 to TRBJ1-4, with 11 nucleotides matching TRBD1. The V gene's germline CDR1 is MNHNS and CDR2 SASEGT. With V trimmed by 4 bases and J by 6 bases, 7 bases remained unmatched. The CDR3 loop spans 16 amino acids. CDR3 in amino acids: CASSGVSGQGDEKLFF. Written as DNA, the CDR3 is TGTGCCAGCAGTGGAGTGTCGGGACAGGGGGATGAAAAACTGTTTTTT.

The chain links TRBV28 to TRBJ1-4; a weak D match, TRBD1 (6 bases). The CDR3 totals 14 residues. The V gene lost 6 bases and the J gene lost 5 bases, with 13 bases spanning the gap. Per germline, CDR1 MDHEN and CDR2 SYDVKM. CDR3 coding DNA: TGTGCCAGCAGCGTACAGGGTTTAAATGAAAAACTGTTTTTT. This sequence encodes CASSVQGLNEKLFF.

As concerns this clone: Distinct nucleotide sequences in the sample also encode this CDR3. The chain links TRBV15 to TRBJ2-1; the D call may be TRBD1 or TRBD2 (5 bases each). The CDR3 contains 12 residues. The germline gives CDR1 LNHNV, CDR2 YYDKDF (reference sequence). V lost 0 bases, J lost 10 bases, and 7 bases lay in between. CDR3 coding DNA: TGTGCCACCAGCAGAGACCGGGACGAGCAGTTCTTC. It encodes CATSRDRDEQFF. The full variable domain, completed using reference TRBV15 and TRBJ2-1, is DAMVIQNPRYQVTQFGKPVTLSCSQTLNHNVMYWYQQKSSQAPKLLFHYYDKDFNNEADTPDNFQSRRPNTSFCFLDIRSPGLGDTAMYLCATSRDRDEQFFGPGTRLTVL.